The 7 T cell receptor beta chains in this list originate from one sample, sequenced in a study of PD-1 blockade in mismatch repair-deficient tumors. Clones were read by immunoSEQ multiplex PCR, and TCRdb kept only the in-frame ones, dropping some. The sample contains approximately 79,000 clones, around 80% of which appear only once. Sequencing used peripheral blood, obtained 44 weeks after starting pembrolizumab. The origin of the receptors is an adult with mismatch repair-deficient cancer.

J is TRBJ2-7 and V is TRBV7-9; 8 bases agree with TRBD2. J was trimmed by 2 bases and V by 1 base; bases with no gene match: 7. There are 16 residues in the CDR3. CDR1 SEHNR and CDR2 FQNEAQ come from the germline V gene (reference sequence). The CDR3 sequence: CASSLGGRGGTYEQYF. As DNA, the CDR3 is TGTGCCAGCAGCTTAGGGGGCCGCGGGGGGACCTACGAGCAGTACTTC.

The V and J genes are TRBV7-6 and TRBJ2-5; D is perhaps TRBD2 (5 bases). The CDR3 sequence is 13 residues long. V lost 5 bases to trimming and J lost 6 bases, with 13 bases between them. Germline V CDR1 and CDR2: SGHVS, FNYEAQ. CDR3 amino acids: CASSLVRGQTQYF. For the CDR3, the DNA is TGTGCCAGCAGCCTCGTTAGAGGGCAGACCCAGTACTTC.

V is TRBV10-3 and J is TRBJ1-5; 9 nucleotides line up with TRBD1. Germline-derived CDR1 and CDR2 are ENHRY and SYGVKD. V was pared by 10 bases and J by 0 bases, with 13 bases of the junction left unmatched. The CDR3 runs 17 residues. The CDR3 DNA is TGTGCCACCCAGGGACAGGGAAGGGTGTATAGCAATCAGCCCCAGCATTTT. It codes for CATQGQGRVYSNQPQHF.

The chain combines TRBV30 with TRBJ2-2; the D gene is possibly TRBD1 (6 bases). Germline CDR1 reads GTSNPN; CDR2 reads SVGIG (reference sequence). The CDR3 length is 15 residues. Between the trimmed V and J ends, which lost 2 bases and 2 bases, there was a span of 12 bases. The CDR3 DNA sequence: TGTGCCTGGAGTCTGGGACACCCTAACACCGGGGAGCTGTTTTTT. Protein sequence: CAWSLGHPNTGELFF.

This chain uses TRBV15 with TRBJ2-7; D is tentatively TRBD1 or TRBD2 (5 bases each). V was pared by 2 bases and J by 0 bases, with 11 bases between. The CDR3 extends over 15 amino acids. Germline CDR1 reads LNHNV; CDR2 reads YYDKDF (reference sequence). CDR3 residues: CATSRSRDLSYEQYF. Here the CDR3 DNA reads TGTGCCACCAGCAGATCTCGGGACCTCTCCTACGAGCAGTACTTC.

The chain couples TRBV18 to TRBJ2-1; D might be TRBD2 (6 bases). This CDR3 spans 14 amino acids. Trimming left V 3 bases short and J 4 bases short, with 10 bases between. CDR1 KGHSH and CDR2 LQKENI come from the germline V gene. CDR3 sequence reads: CASSPTGRYNEQFF. The CDR3 DNA is TGTGCCAGCTCACCTACCGGGAGATACAATGAGCAGTTCTTC.

The chain couples TRBV6-6 to TRBJ1-1; D is unclear. CDR3 length equals 13 residues. Germline CDR1 reads MNHNY; CDR2 reads SVGAGI (reference sequence). V shed 6 bases and J shed 1 base, with 9 bases lying between them. The CDR3 region is CASRLQENTEAFF. The CDR3 coding sequence is TGTGCCAGCAGACTGCAGGAGAACACTGAAGCTTTCTTT.